This T cell receptor beta chain was recorded in a study of cytomegalovirus exposure and HLA in healthy donors. Study observations and caveats: According to the study, approximately 150 TCR beta chains were cytomegalovirus-associated. TCR clusters originating in the first cohort tended to co-occur in the approximately 130 validation repertoires, according to a later analysis. It was reportedly the case that the classifier diagnosed cytomegalovirus status with high specificity and sensitivity.

Generated by immunoSEQ multiplex PCR, the TCRdb table keeps only in-frame clones and is missing some. The sample lists some 240,000 clones, approximately 83% seen once, with 1% to 1.5% in the top ten. Turning to this clone: Its antigen is undetermined.

Germline trimming cut 0 bases from V and 5 bases from J; bases unmatched to any gene: 7. Germline CDR1 reads MNHNY; CDR2 reads SVGAGI (reference sequence). There are 15 residues in the CDR3. This chain joins TRBV6-6 and TRBJ2-7; TRBD2 agrees at 7 bases. The TCR originated in a woman aged 25 to 39 in good health and CMV-seropositive. Material: PBMCs. As DNA, the CDR3 is TGTGCCAGCAGTTACTCTGCGGGAGAAGGGGACGAGCAGTACTTC. Translating it yields CASSYSAGEGDEQYF.